This T cell receptor (beta chain) was found in a study of blood T cell repertoires in COVID-19 (dated by TCRdb to about 2020). General notes on the study: Samples from collaborators originated in the United States, Italy and Spain and spanned both the acute and convalescent phases of COVID-19. The material from the prospective study consisted of cDNA or gDNA derived from T cells, B-cell-depleted T cells, or PBMCs. The dataset comprised deeply sampled blood TCRbeta repertoires from subjects exposed to, actively infected with, or recovered from COVID-19. The repertoires were made available in a free public database intended to serve as a resource for research on the immune response to SARS-CoV-2. Samples were obtained from the ongoing ImmuneRACE study (first 160 participants) and from about 1,300 subjects provided by 6 global collaborators. A de-identified subject ID, COVID-19 status, age in years and sex were almost always included in the sample metadata. Where HLA class I and class II types were available, the types were taken from metadata supplied by the sample provider, not from assay-based typing.

Each collaborating institution followed its own protocols to collect whole blood in K2EDTA tubes. Collaborator samples were shipped for TCRbeta analysis as frozen whole blood, isolated PBMCs, or DNA extracted from either sample type. CDR1 MNHEY and CDR2 SMNVEV were looked up in the germline V gene (reference sequence). V and J are truncated by 9 bases and 4 bases respectively, leaving an intervening sequence of 21 bases. The CDR3, from cysteine to phenylalanine, totals 16 residues. CDR3 DNA only is kept here, 48 bases in frame from base 1. About this clone: No cognate antigen has been identified for it. No base-level quality is on record; no much larger clone is a single base apart.

Overall results and qualifications from the work: How much clinical and demographic metadata was included differed by source and by participant, and the metadata was provided uncurated.

The immunoSEQ Assay, a bias-controlled multiplex PCR, was used to amplify TCRbeta CDR3 regions from genomic DNA. Per the authors' processing: Nucleated cell counts per sample were estimated from amplification of reference gene primers within the assay. To quantify the absolute abundance of each unique TCRbeta CDR3 rearrangement, sequence reads were collapsed and filtered. For each sample, productive Simpson clonality was calculated as the square root of Simpson's diversity index across productive rearrangements. TCRdb's version of the immuneACCESS table is confined to in-frame rearrangements and falls short of the full clone set. An unresolved V gene accounts for under half of the shortfall where checked; the remainder is of unknown origin. V and J calls and clone size are copied from that table; D and trimming were computed from the DNA. Across this sample there are 200,000 to 250,000 clones, with roughly 86% seen only once. 4% of the sample lies in the top ten.

This receptor was taken from a man in his forties or fifties with acute or convalescent COVID-19. The chain joins TRBV27 to TRBJ1-4; TRBD1 could be the D gene, as 6 bases match. Material: peripheral blood. The nucleotide sequence is given as TGTGCCAGTAGGGGCCTTAACAGGGTGCTTAATGAAAAACTGTTTTTT. The encoded protein is CASRGLNRVLNEKLFF.